The T cell receptor beta chain described here comes from a study of T-cell memory formation after mild COVID-19. Study-level background: The TCR clusters were mostly specific to one donor.

This clonotype was seen a few times. TCR alpha and TCR beta cDNA libraries carrying sample barcodes and UMIs came from 5'RACE with constant-segment primers. Each CDR3 protein gets one entry after TCRdb re-called the 5' RACE reads with MiXCR. The table lists approximately 300,000 distinct CDR3 sequences, 15% to 20% of them singletons. This CDR3 is 15 amino acids long. With 0 bases removed from V and 0 bases from J, the gap between germline ends came to 6 bases. From germline, CDR1 is SGHVS and CDR2 FQNEAQ. V is TRBV7-8 and J is TRBJ1-3; D gene ambiguous. The sequencing sample was made of PBMCs or a T cell subset sorted from them (not recorded which). The clonotype originates from a man aged 18-30 years who had mild COVID-19 (a few samples of this study predate the infection). Cell type and time point are not known. The CDR3 is CASSLAAGSGNTIYF. The CDR3 coding sequence is TGTGCCAGCAGCTTAGCAGCAGGCTCTGGAAACACCATATATTTT.